Shown below are 3 T cell receptor beta chains from a single sample sequenced in a study of T-cell reconstitution after alpha-beta-depleted transplantation in children. Molecular barcoding with unique molecular identifiers was used for the TCRbeta library. A single record per CDR3 protein comes from TCRdb applying MiXCR to the PCR reads. The sample records about 980,000 distinct CDR3 sequences, about 29% being singletons. This specimen was PBMCs, mostly from graft donor cells, taken 360 days after TCRalphabeta/CD19-depleted stem cell transplant. The receptors here all came from a boy younger than two who had a stem cell transplant for SCID, so the T cells may come from the graft donor.

The chain employs TRBV7-8 and TRBJ2-3; D gene uncertain. Trimming took 3 bases from V and 2 from J, leaving 6 bases between them. The germline V gene encodes CDR1 SGHVS and CDR2 FQNEAQ. The CDR3 contains 13 residues. In DNA form, the CDR3 reads TGTGCCAGCAGCTTCCATGTCACAGATACGCAGTATTTT. It translates to CASSFHVTDTQYF.

This clonotype turned up a few times. The V call is TRBV7-2, the J call TRBJ2-7; a weak D match, TRBD1 (5 bases). The germline V and J ends were trimmed by 3 bases and 2 bases, with 14 bases remaining between them. Germline V gene sequence: CDR1 SGHTA, CDR2 FQGNSA. The CDR3 is 15 residues long. CDR3 sequence reads: CASSLGWGDPYEQYF. As DNA, the CDR3 is TGTGCCAGCAGCTTGGGTTGGGGCGACCCCTACGAGCAGTACTTC.

The table lists this clonotype with a few counts. The chain uses TRBV18 and TRBJ2-7, with D possibly called TRBD1 or TRBD2 (5 bases each). Germline V gene data show CDR1 as KGHSH and CDR2 as LQKENI. The CDR3 spans 15 residues. V was shortened by 4 bases and J by 2 bases, with 15 bases between the two germline ends. The CDR3 here is CASSLLGTVTYEQYF. CDR3 DNA: TGTGCCAGCTCACTCCTCGGGACCGTAACCTACGAGCAGTACTTC. The whole variable domain, remainder taken from reference TRBV18 and TRBJ2-7, is NAGVMQNPRHLVRRRGQEARLRCSPMKGHSHVYWYRQLPEEGLKFMVYLQKENIIDESGMPKERFSAEFPKEGPSILRIQQVVRGDSAAYFCASSLLGTVTYEQYFGPGTRLTVT.